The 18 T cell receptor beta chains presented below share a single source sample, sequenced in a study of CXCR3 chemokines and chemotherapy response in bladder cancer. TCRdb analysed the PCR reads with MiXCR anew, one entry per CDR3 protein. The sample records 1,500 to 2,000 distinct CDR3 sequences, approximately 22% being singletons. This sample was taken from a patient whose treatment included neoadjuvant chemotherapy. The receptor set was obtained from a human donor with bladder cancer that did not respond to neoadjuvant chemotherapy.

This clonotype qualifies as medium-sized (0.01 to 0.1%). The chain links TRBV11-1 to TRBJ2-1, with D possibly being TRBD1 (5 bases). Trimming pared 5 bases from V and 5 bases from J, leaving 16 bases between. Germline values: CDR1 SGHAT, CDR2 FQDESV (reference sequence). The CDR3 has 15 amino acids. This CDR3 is CASSPRFTGNNEQFF. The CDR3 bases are TGTGCCAGCAGCCCGCGCTTCACAGGAAACAATGAGCAGTTCTTC.

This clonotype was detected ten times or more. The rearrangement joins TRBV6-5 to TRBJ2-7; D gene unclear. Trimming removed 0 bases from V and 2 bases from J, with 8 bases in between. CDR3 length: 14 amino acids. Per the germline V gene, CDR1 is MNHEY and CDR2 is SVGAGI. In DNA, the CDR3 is TGTGCCAGCAGTTACTCGTGGCAGGCCTACGAGCAGTACTTC. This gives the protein CASSYSWQAYEQYF.

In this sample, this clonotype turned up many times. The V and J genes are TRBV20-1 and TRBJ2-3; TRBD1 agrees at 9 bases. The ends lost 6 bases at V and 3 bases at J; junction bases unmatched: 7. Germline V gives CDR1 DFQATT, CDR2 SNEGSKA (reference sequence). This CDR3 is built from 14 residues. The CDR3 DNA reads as TGCAGTGCAGGACAGGGGAAGAGGACAGATACGCAGTATTTT. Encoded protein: CSAGQGKRTDTQYF.

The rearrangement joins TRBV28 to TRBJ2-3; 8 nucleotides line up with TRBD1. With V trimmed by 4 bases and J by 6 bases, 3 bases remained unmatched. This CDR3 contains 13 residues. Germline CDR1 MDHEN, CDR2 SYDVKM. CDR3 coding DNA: TGTGCCAGCAGTTCCCAGGGGGCGGATACGCAGTATTTT. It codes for CASSSQGADTQYF.

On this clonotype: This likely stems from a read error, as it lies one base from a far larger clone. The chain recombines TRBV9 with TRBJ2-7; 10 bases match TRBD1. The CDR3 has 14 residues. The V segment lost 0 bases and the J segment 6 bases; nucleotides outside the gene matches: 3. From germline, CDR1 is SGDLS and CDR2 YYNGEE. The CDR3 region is CASSVGTGGLEQYF. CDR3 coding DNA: TGTGCCAGCAGCGTAGGGACAGGGGGTCTCGAGCAGTACTTC. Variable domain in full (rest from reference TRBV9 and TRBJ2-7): DSGVTQTPKHLITATGQRVTLRCSPRSGDLSVYWYQQSLDQGLQFLIQYYNGEERAKGNILERFSAQQFPDLHSELNLSSLELGDSALYFCASSVGTGGLEQYFGPGTRLTVT.

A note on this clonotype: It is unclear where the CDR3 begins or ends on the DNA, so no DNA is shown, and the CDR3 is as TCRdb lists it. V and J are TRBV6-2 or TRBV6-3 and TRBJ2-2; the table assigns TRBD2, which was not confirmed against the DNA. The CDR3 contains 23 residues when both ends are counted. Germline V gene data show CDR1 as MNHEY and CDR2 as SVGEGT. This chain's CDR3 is CASSWGGELAKNIQYFGAGELFF.

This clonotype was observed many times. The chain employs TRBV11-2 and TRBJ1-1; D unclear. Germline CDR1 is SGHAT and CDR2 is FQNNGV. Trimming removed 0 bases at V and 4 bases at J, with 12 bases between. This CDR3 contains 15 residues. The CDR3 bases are TGTGCCAGCAGCTTAGAAGCCCTAACGGCCACTGAAGCTTTCTTT. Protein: CASSLEALTATEAFF.

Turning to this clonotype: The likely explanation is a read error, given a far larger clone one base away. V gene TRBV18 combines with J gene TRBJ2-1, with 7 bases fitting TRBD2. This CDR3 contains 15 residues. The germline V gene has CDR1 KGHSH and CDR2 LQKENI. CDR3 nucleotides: TGTGCCAGCTCAATCTCGGGAGGTCCCCCCTACGAGCGGTACTTC. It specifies CASSISGGPPYERYF.

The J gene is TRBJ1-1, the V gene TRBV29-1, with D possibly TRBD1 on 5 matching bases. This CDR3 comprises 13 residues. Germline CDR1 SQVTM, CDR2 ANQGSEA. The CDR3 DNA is TGCGTTGTTGAGGGGCTGGGGAACACTGAAGCTTTCTTT. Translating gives CVVEGLGNTEAFF. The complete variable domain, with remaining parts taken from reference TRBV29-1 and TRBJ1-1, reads SAVISQKPSRDICQRGTSLTIQCQVDSQVTMMFWYRQQPGQSLTLIATANQGSEATYESGFVIDKFPISRPNLTFSTLTVSNMSPEDSSIYLCVVEGLGNTEAFFGQGTRLTVV.

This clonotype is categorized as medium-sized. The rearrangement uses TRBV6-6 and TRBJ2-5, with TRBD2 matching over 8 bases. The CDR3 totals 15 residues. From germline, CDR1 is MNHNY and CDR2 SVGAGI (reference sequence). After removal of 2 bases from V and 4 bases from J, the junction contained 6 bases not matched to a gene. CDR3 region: CASSYPGTRGETQYF. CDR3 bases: TGTGCCAGCAGTTACCCCGGGACTAGGGGAGAGACCCAGTACTTC.

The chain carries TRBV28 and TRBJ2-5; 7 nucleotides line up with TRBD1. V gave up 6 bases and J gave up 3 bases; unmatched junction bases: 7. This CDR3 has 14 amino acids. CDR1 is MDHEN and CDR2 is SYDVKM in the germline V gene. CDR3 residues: CASSPRTGEETQYF. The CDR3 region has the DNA TGTGCCAGCAGCCCCCGCACAGGGGAAGAGACCCAGTACTTC. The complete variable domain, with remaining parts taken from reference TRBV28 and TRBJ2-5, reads DVKVTQSSRYLVKRTGEKVFLECVQDMDHENMFWYRQDPGLGLRLIYFSYDVKMKEKGDIPEGYSVSREKKERFSLILESASTNQTSMYLCASSPRTGEETQYFGPGTRLLVL.

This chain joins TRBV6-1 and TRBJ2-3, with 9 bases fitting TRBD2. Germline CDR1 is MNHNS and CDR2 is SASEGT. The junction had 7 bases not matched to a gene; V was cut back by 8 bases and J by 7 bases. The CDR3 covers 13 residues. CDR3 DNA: TGTGCCAGCGGAGGCGGGGGGGCCCATACGCAGTATTTT. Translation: CASGGGGAHTQYF.

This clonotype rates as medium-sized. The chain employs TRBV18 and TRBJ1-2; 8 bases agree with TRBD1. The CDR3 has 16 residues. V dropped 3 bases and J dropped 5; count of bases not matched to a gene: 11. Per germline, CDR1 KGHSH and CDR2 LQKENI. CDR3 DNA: TGTGCCAGCTCACCCCTCGGACAGGGCTTAAGATATGGCTACACCTTC. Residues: CASSPLGQGLRYGYTF.

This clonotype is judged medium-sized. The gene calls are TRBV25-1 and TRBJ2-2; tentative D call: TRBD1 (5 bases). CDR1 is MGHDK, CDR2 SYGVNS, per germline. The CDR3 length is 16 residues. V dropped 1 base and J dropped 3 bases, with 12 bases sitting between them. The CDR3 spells CASSESSGSDTGELFF. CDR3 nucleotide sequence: TGTGCCAGCAGTGAATCATCAGGGTCGGACACCGGGGAGCTGTTTTTT.

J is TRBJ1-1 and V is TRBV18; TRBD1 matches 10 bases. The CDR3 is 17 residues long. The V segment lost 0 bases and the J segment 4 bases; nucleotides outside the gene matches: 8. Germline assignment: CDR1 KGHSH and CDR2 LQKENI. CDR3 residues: CASSPPGQGTGSTEAFF. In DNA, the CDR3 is TGTGCCAGCTCACCACCGGGACAGGGGACTGGGAGCACTGAAGCTTTCTTT.

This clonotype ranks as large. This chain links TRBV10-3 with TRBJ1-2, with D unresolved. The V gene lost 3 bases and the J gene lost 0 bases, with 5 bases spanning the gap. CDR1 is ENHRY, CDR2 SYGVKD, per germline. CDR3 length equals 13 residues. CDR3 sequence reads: CAISDETNYGYTF. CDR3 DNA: TGTGCCATCAGTGACGAGACTAACTATGGCTACACCTTC.

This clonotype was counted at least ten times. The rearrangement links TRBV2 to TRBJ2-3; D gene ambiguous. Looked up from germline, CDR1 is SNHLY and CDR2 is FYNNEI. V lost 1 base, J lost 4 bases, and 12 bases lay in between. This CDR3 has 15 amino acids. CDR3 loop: CASSEDRWVADTQYF. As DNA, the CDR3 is TGTGCCAGCAGTGAAGATAGGTGGGTTGCAGATACGCAGTATTTT. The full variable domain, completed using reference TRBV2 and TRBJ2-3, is EPEVTQTPSHQVTQMGQEVILRCVPISNHLYFYWYRQILGQKVEFLVSFYNNEISEKSEIFDDQFSVERPDGSNFTLKIRSTKLEDSAMYFCASSEDRWVADTQYFGPGTRLTVL.

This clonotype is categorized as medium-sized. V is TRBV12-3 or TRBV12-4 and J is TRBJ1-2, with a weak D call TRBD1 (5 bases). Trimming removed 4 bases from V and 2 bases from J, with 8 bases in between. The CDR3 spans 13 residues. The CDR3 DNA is TGTGCCAGCAGTTCCCAGGGAAACTATGGCTACACCTTC. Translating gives CASSSQGNYGYTF.